Reported below is one T cell receptor (beta chain). Its matching antigen is unknown. At one end the junction does not follow the germline gene, possibly because of a read error. TCRdb re-called the 5' RACE reads with MiXCR, one entry per CDR3 protein. The top ten hold about 1.8% of the sample, which has 65,000 to 90,000 distinct CDR3 sequences, 9% to 12% seen once. This entry comes from a study of neurological immune-mediated disorders. The germline V gene has CDR1 SGDLS and CDR2 YYNGEE. The CDR3 covers 16 residues. Study-wide results and caveats: Falling below healthy controls, multiple sclerosis showed the least TCR clonal expansion, while HTLV-1-associated myelopathy showed the most.

V is TRBV9 and J is TRBJ2-3, with 7 bases that match TRBD1. This clonotype was sampled from a man aged 35 to 55 in good health. The sample consisted of PBMCs. The CDR3 is CASSAAGTANTDTQYF. CDR3 DNA: TGTGCCAGCAGCGCCGCCGGGACAGCCAACACAGATACCCAGTATTTT.